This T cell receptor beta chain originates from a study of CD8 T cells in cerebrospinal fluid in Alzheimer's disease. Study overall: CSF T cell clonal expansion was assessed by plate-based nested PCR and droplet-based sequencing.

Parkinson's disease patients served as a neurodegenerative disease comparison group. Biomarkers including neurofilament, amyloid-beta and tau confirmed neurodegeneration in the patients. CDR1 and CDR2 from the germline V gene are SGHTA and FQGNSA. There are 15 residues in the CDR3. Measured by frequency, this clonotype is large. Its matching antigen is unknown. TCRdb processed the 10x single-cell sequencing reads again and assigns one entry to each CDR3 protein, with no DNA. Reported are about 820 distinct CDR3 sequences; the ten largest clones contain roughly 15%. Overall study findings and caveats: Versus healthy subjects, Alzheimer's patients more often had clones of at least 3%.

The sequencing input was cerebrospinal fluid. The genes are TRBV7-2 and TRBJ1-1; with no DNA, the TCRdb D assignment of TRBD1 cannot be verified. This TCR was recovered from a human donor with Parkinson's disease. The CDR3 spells CASSPLVSAGTEAFF.